This entry concerns a single T cell receptor (beta chain). Its target is unknown. During the collection period, no donor immune events like infections were recorded. These data belong to a study of identifying expanded T cells in peripheral blood. J gave up 10 bases and V 4 bases, and 12 bases lay outside the gene matches. The CDR3 runs to 16 residues. Germline values: CDR1 PRHDT, CDR2 FYEKMQ (reference sequence). The method was immunoSEQ multiplex PCR; TCRdb's version includes in-frame clones alone and lacks a portion of them. The sample consists of 84,000 or so clones, approximately 90% of them appearing once. General study results and limits: Clone count variance between approximately two-week samples rose with total template count. Technical replicates showed approximately 1.2 changed clones; approximately 2 weeks about 16; four weeks 19.

The clonotype comes from a person between 18 and 70 years old in good health. The genes are TRBV13 and TRBJ2-1; TRBD2 aligns across 11 bases. The sequenced material came from blood. CDR3 loop: CASSSSFLAGGQEQFF. The DNA for the CDR3 is TGTGCCAGCAGCTCCAGCTTTTTAGCGGGGGGGCAGGAGCAGTTCTTC. Combining the CDR3 with reference TRBV13 and TRBJ2-1 gives the whole variable domain AAGVIQSPRHLIKEKRETATLKCYPIPRHDTVYWYQQGPGQDPQFLISFYEKMQSDKGSIPDRFSAQQFSDYHSELNMSSLELGDSALYFCASSSSFLAGGQEQFFGPGTRLTVL.